These T cell receptor beta chains were read from a single sample in a study of blood T cell repertoires in COVID-19. Sequencing was performed with immunoSEQ multiplex PCR; in TCRdb, only in-frame clones are kept and a portion is missing. The profile shows 150,000 to 200,000 clones, 80% to 85% of them singletons. The sequencing input was PBMCs or T cells enriched from blood (not recorded which). The origin of the receptors is a woman in her sixties or seventies who had recovered from COVID-19. CDR3s include the opening cysteine and the closing phenylalanine or tryptophan. D genes are given only for firm matches. Size values are once, few and many counts, or a class for expanded clones, and some rows have none.

TRBV4-1,TRBD1,TRBJ2-4,NA,CASSQGRQGNGKNIQYF,TGCGCCAGCAGCCAAGGCCGACAGGGGAATGGCAAAAACATTCAGTACTTC
TRBV27,NA,TRBJ1-5,NA,CASSLVHRQPQHF,TGTGCCAGCAGTTTGGTGCACCGGCAGCCCCAGCATTTT
TRBV18,NA,TRBJ1-1,NA,CASSLRTANTEAFF,TGTGCCAGCTCCCTCCGGACAGCGAACACTGAAGCTTTCTTT
TRBV19,NA,TRBJ1-1,NA,CASKAGHANTEAFF,TGTGCCAGTAAGGCCGGACACGCGAACACTGAAGCTTTCTTT
TRBV5-1,NA,TRBJ1-2,NA,CASSFGARNYGYTF,TGCGCCAGCAGCTTTGGGGCCCGAAACTATGGCTACACCTTC
TRBV19,TRBD1,TRBJ1-1,NA,CASKIGGQGGVNTEAFF,TGTGCCAGTAAAATAGGGGGACAGGGAGGGGTGAACACTGAAGCTTTCTTT
TRBV18,TRBD1,TRBJ1-2,NA,CASSPGQGNYGYTF,TGTGCCAGCTCACCTGGACAGGGGAACTATGGCTACACCTTC
TRBV5-1,TRBD1,TRBJ2-6,NA,CASSIGQGRSKVTGANVLTF,TGCGCCAGCAGTATAGGACAGGGAAGATCAAAGGTTACTGGGGCCAACGTCCTGACTTTC
TRBV5-6,TRBD1,TRBJ1-2,NA,CASSSWTGGIGYTF,TGTGCCAGCAGCTCATGGACAGGGGGAATAGGCTACACCTTC
TRBV4-1,TRBD1,TRBJ1-2,NA,CASSHPRGTGQRGYTF,TGCGCCAGCAGCCACCCCAGAGGGACAGGGCAGAGGGGCTACACCTTC
TRBV29-1,NA,TRBJ1-4,NA,CSVRGSYEKLFF,TGCAGCGTTCGGGGATCATATGAAAAACTGTTTTTT
TRBV5-4,TRBD2,TRBJ2-7,NA,CASSSRTSGSEQYF,TGTGCCAGCAGCTCTCGGACTAGCGGGTCCGAGCAGTACTTC
TRBV9,NA,TRBJ1-3,once,CASSAGGVSGNTIYF,TGTGCCAGCAGCGCGGGGGGGGTTAGTGGAAACACCATATATTTT
TRBV6-5,NA,TRBJ2-2,once,CASSRESTGELFF,TGTGCCAGCAGTAGGGAGAGCACCGGGGAGCTGTTTTTT
TRBV12-5,NA,TRBJ1-1,few,CASAVRTEAFF,TGTGCTAGTGCCGTACGGACTGAAGCTTTCTTT
TRBV28,TRBD1,TRBJ2-1,NA,CASSPIRQGDRGKSDGEQFF,TGTGCCAGCAGTCCCATCCGACAGGGGGACAGGGGGAAATCTGATGGTGAGCAGTTCTTC
TRBV10-2,NA,TRBJ2-1,once,CASRRDLHEQFF,TGCGCCAGCAGACGGGATTTGCATGAGCAGTTCTTC
TRBV6-1,NA,TRBJ2-7,once,CASRDGYEQYF,TGTGCCAGCCGCGATGGCTACGAGCAGTACTTC
TRBV2,NA,TRBJ1-2,NA,CASTRGVDYGYTF,TGTGCCAGCACTCGGGGGGTGGACTATGGCTACACCTTC
TRBV2,NA,TRBJ2-1,NA,CASSPYNEQFF,TGTGCCAGCAGTCCTTACAATGAGCAGTTCTTC
TRBV11-3,TRBD2,TRBJ2-3,once,CASSLERTSGLTDTQYF,TGTGCCAGCAGCTTAGAACGGACTAGCGGACTCACAGATACGCAGTATTTT
TRBV27,TRBD1,TRBJ2-7,NA,CASMYTGRGLYEQYF,TGTGCCAGCATGTATACGGGCAGGGGGCTATACGAGCAGTACTTC
TRBV7-3,NA,TRBJ2-7,NA,CASSLTGQRGYEQYF,TGTGCCAGCAGCTTAACAGGACAGAGGGGCTACGAGCAGTACTTC
TRBV2,NA,TRBJ1-5,NA,CASSVLRAVSNQPQHF,TGTGCCAGCAGTGTGCTGAGGGCAGTCAGCAATCAGCCCCAGCATTTT
TRBV7-7,TRBD1,TRBJ2-7,once,CASRLTWGQGPSSYEQYF,TGTGCTAGCAGGCTCACATGGGGACAGGGGCCCAGCTCCTACGAGCAGTACTTC
TRBV4-2,TRBD1,TRBJ2-3,NA,CASSQASGQGSTDTQYF,TGTGCCAGCAGCCAAGCCTCTGGACAGGGAAGCACAGATACGCAGTATTTT
TRBV5-1,TRBD1,TRBJ1-2,NA,CASSSDREERYGYTF,TGCGCCAGCAGCTCGGACAGGGAGGAGAGATATGGCTACACCTTC
TRBV10-1,NA,TRBJ1-1,NA,CASSEVVLGEAFF,TGCGCCAGCAGTGAGGTCGTACTTGGTGAAGCTTTCTTT
TRBV9,NA,TRBJ2-3,NA,CASSVGSGRTDTQYF,TGTGCCAGCAGCGTAGGGTCAGGGAGGACAGATACGCAGTATTTT
TRBV5-1,TRBD2,TRBJ2-1,NA,CASSWEGTEGEQFF,TGCGCCAGCAGTTGGGAGGGAACCGAGGGTGAGCAGTTCTTC